This TCR beta chain was observed in a study of blood T cell repertoires in COVID-19. The germline V gene encodes CDR1 SGHTS and CDR2 YDEGEE. V lost 2 bases and J lost 3, with 12 bases in between. The CDR3 runs 15 residues. Libraries were prepared by immunoSEQ multiplex PCR; TCRdb keeps only in-frame clonotypes and omits some of them. The table has 150,000 to 200,000 clones, 65% to 85% seen once. The clonotype was recovered from a man in his forties or fifties who had recovered from COVID-19. This rearrangement joins TRBV5-8 to TRBJ2-1; a weak D match, TRBD1 (6 bases). Sequencing input: PBMCs or T cells enriched from blood (not recorded which). CDR3 DNA: TGTGCCAGCAGCTTTGGGGGCCCGGACTACAATGAGCAGTTCTTC. Residues: CASSFGGPDYNEQFF.